The 24 T cell receptor beta chains below all came from one sample that was sequenced in a study of neurological immune-mediated disorders. MiXCR was run by TCRdb on the 5' RACE reads, yielding one entry per CDR3 protein. This sample has tens of thousands of distinct CDR3 sequences, with under 4.5% found just once. The sample consisted of CD4+ T cells from blood. Receptors originate from a woman aged 40 to 49 with multiple sclerosis.

This clonotype was seen at least ten times. This sequence joins TRBV7-9 and TRBJ1-2; a weak D match, TRBD1 (5 bases). Trimming pared 1 base from V and 3 bases from J, leaving 12 bases between. The CDR3 sequence is 15 residues long. Germline assignment: CDR1 SEHNR and CDR2 FQNEAQ (reference sequence). CDR3 region: CASSLVGETDYGYTF. CDR3 DNA sequence: TGTGCCAGCAGCTTAGTGGGGGAAACTGACTATGGCTACACCTTC.

This clonotype was seen ten or more times. The chain employs TRBV3-1 and TRBJ1-2; the D gene is possibly TRBD1 (5 bases). The CDR3 is 15 amino acids. V shed 0 bases and J shed 3 bases, with 11 bases lying between them. Germline values: CDR1 LGHDT, CDR2 YNNKEL (reference sequence). In nucleotides, the CDR3 is TGTGCCAGCAGCCAAGATCCAGGGCTATACTATGGCTACACCTTC. Protein: CASSQDPGLYYGYTF. Supplemented by reference TRBV3-1 and TRBJ1-2, the full variable domain reads DTAVSQTPKYLVTQMGNDKSIKCEQNLGHDTMYWYKQDSKKFLKIMFSYNNKELIINETVPNRFSPKSPDKAHLNLHINSLELGDSAVYFCASSQDPGLYYGYTFGSGTRLTVV.

This clonotype was counted many times. The chain recombines TRBV20-1 with TRBJ2-7, with D possibly being TRBD1 or TRBD2 (5 bases each). The germline gives CDR1 DFQATT, CDR2 SNEGSKA (reference sequence). V was trimmed by 6 bases and J by 2 bases, leaving 17 bases between them. The CDR3 has 14 residues. The CDR3 nucleotides are TGCAGTGCGCATCAAGGGGACCCCACCTACGAGCAGTACTTC. It yields the protein CSAHQGDPTYEQYF.

The table lists this clonotype with many counts. The chain couples TRBV7-8 to TRBJ1-2; maybe TRBD1 (5 bases). The CDR3 consists of 17 residues. CDR1 and CDR2 from the germline V gene are SGHVS and FQNEAQ. Trimming shortened V by 3 bases and J by 1 base, and 18 bases separated the two germline ends. CDR3 in amino acids: CASSFLGRQLSNYGYTF. DNA of the CDR3: TGTGCCAGCAGCTTTTTGGGACGACAGCTAAGTAACTATGGCTACACCTTC.

This clonotype was detected many times. V and J are TRBV12-3 or TRBV12-4 and TRBJ2-3, with D possibly being TRBD1 (6 bases). Trimming pared 11 bases from V and 5 bases from J, leaving 17 bases between. The CDR3 extends over 13 amino acids. The CDR3 DNA reads TGTGCCGGGTCCCGGGACAAGGAAGATACGCAGTATTTT. This gives the protein CAGSRDKEDTQYF.

This clonotype was counted at least ten times. This rearrangement joins TRBV9 to TRBJ1-3, with D perhaps matching TRBD1 (5 bases). Looked up from germline, CDR1 is SGDLS and CDR2 is YYNGEE. This CDR3 region has 15 residues. The V end was cut by 2 bases, the J end by 4 bases, with 13 bases between. The CDR3 nucleotides read TGTGCCAGCAGCGTTGGGGGGAGCCCCGGAAACACCATATATTTT. As protein: CASSVGGSPGNTIYF.

This clonotype occurred many times. The chain combines TRBV5-1 with TRBJ2-1; TRBD2 matches at 7 bases. This CDR3 comprises 15 residues. Germline trimming cut 6 bases from V and 4 bases from J; bases unmatched to any gene: 10. Germline V gives CDR1 SGHRS, CDR2 YFSETQ. The CDR3 DNA is TGCGCCAGCAATAAGGCTAGCGGTTCATACAATGAGCAGTTCTTC. It codes for CASNKASGSYNEQFF.

The sample holds many counts of this clonotype. The chain carries TRBV29-1 and TRBJ2-3, with 7 bases fitting TRBD1. V lost 7 bases, J lost 2 bases, and 9 bases stayed unmatched. Germline V gene data show CDR1 as SQVTM and CDR2 as ANQGSEA. The CDR3 consists of 14 residues. The DNA of the CDR3 is TGCAGCGCCCCAAGACAGGGTATCACAGATACGCAGTATTTT. Amino acids: CSAPRQGITDTQYF.

This clonotype was seen ten or more times. The V and J genes are TRBV7-9 and TRBJ1-2; 8 bases map to TRBD1. Per germline, CDR1 SEHNR and CDR2 FQNEAQ (reference sequence). The CDR3 is 15 amino acids. J lost 4 bases, V lost 1 base, and 5 bases had no gene match. The CDR3 reads CASSLGGQGPYGYTF. Here the CDR3 DNA reads TGTGCCAGCAGCTTAGGAGGACAGGGACCCTATGGCTACACCTTC.

This clonotype has ten or more counts. The chain combines TRBV15 with TRBJ2-7, with 7 bases lining up with TRBD1. The trim removed 8 bases at V and 1 base at J, leaving 8 bases unmatched. Per germline, CDR1 LNHNV and CDR2 YYDKDF (reference sequence). This CDR3 is built from 14 residues. This CDR3 reads CATGLDRESYEQYF. DNA of the CDR3: TGTGCCACCGGCCTCGACAGGGAGTCCTACGAGCAGTACTTC.

This clonotype was observed many times. V gene TRBV15 combines with J gene TRBJ2-7, with D hard to call. The V end was cut by 0 bases, the J end by 3 bases, with 9 bases between. This CDR3 comprises 14 residues. Germline loops: CDR1 LNHNV, CDR2 YYDKDF (reference sequence). CDR3 in amino acids: CATSRDLPIYEQYF. For the CDR3, the DNA is TGTGCCACCAGCAGAGATCTGCCGATCTACGAGCAGTACTTC.

This clonotype was counted at least ten times. The genes are TRBV7-8 and TRBJ1-1; tentative D call: TRBD1 (6 bases). V was cut by 5 bases and J by 3 bases, with 16 bases left in between. CDR1 and CDR2 from the germline V gene are SGHVS and FQNEAQ. CDR3 length: 15 residues. CDR3 DNA: TGTGCCAGCAGCACGGGGGCCAGCCTCTACACTGAAGCTTTCTTT. This translates into CASSTGASLYTEAFF.

This clonotype was seen ten or more times. The genes are TRBV20-1 and TRBJ2-1; D is possibly TRBD1 (5 bases). Germline CDR1 DFQATT, CDR2 SNEGSKA (reference sequence). This CDR3 has 14 residues. The germline V and J ends were trimmed by 6 bases and 1 base, with 13 bases remaining between them. The CDR3 protein is CSAETAGSYNEQFF. The CDR3 nucleotides read TGCAGTGCGGAGACAGCAGGGTCCTACAATGAGCAGTTCTTC.

This clonotype occurred many times. The rearrangement joins TRBV5-5 to TRBJ2-4; D is unresolved. CDR1 is SGHKS, CDR2 YYEKEE, per germline (reference sequence). The CDR3 runs to 14 residues. V was clipped by 2 bases and J by 5 bases, with 11 bases between them. CDR3 nucleotides: TGTGCCAGCAGCTTTTGGGGTTCACAAAACATTCAGTACTTC. It translates to CASSFWGSQNIQYF.

This clonotype was seen ten or more times. The chain combines TRBV6-1 with TRBJ1-2; 7 bases map to TRBD1. Per the germline V gene, CDR1 is MNHNS and CDR2 is SASEGT. Germline trimming cut 0 bases from V and 7 bases from J; bases unmatched to any gene: 5. CDR3 length: 14 residues. The CDR3 nucleotides read TGTGCCAGCAGTGAAGCTACTCACAGGGGTGGCTACACCTTC. This codes for CASSEATHRGGYTF.

This clonotype was seen many times. V gene TRBV29-1 combines with J gene TRBJ2-7, with D possibly being TRBD1 or TRBD2 (5 bases each). Per germline, CDR1 SQVTM and CDR2 ANQGSEA. V dropped 6 bases and J dropped 6 bases, with 18 bases sitting between them. The CDR3 length is 13 residues. This CDR3 is CSVGWDGLGEQYF. In DNA, the CDR3 is TGCAGCGTAGGATGGGACGGACTGGGCGAGCAGTACTTC.

This clonotype was seen at least ten times. This sequence joins TRBV6-2 or TRBV6-3 and TRBJ1-5; D not resolved. CDR3 length: 15 amino acids. Trimming took 5 bases from V and 1 from J, leaving 12 bases between them. Germline values: CDR1 MNHEY, CDR2 SVGEGT. CDR3 nucleotide sequence: TGTGCCAGCAGTCGATACAAACGAAGCAATCAGCCCCAGCATTTT. This sequence encodes CASSRYKRSNQPQHF.

This clonotype was recorded at least ten times. The V and J genes are TRBV5-1 and TRBJ2-7; D may be TRBD1 or TRBD2 (5 bases each). V lost 2 bases, J lost 6 bases, and 9 bases lay in between. Germline V gene lookup returns CDR1 SGHRS and CDR2 YFSETQ. The CDR3 covers 12 residues. CDR3 DNA sequence: TGCGCCAGCAGCTTCCCGGGGCTCGAGCAGTACTTC. This translates into CASSFPGLEQYF.

This clonotype has a count of ten or more. The V and J genes are TRBV5-1 and TRBJ2-7; D not resolved. The CDR3 covers 14 residues. V lost 2 bases and J lost 2, with 11 bases in between. Germline V CDR1 and CDR2: SGHRS, YFSETQ. Here the CDR3 DNA reads TGCGCCAGCAGCTTCTCCTGGGCCGCCTACGAGCAGTACTTC. Encoded protein: CASSFSWAAYEQYF. The full variable domain, completed using reference TRBV5-1 and TRBJ2-7, is KAGVTQTPRYLIKTRGQQVTLSCSPISGHRSVSWYQQTPGQGLQFLFEYFSETQRNKGNFPGRFSGRQFSNSRSEMNVSTLELGDSALYLCASSFSWAAYEQYFGPGTRLTVT.

This clonotype was seen many times. The chain carries TRBV20-1 and TRBJ1-3; 10 nucleotides line up with TRBD1. V was pared by 6 bases and J by 3 bases, with 5 bases of the junction left unmatched. This CDR3 has 14 amino acids. Per the germline V gene, CDR1 is DFQATT and CDR2 is SNEGSKA (reference sequence). Written as DNA, the CDR3 is TGCAGTGCGGCCGACAGGGGGCTTGGAAACACCATATATTTT. It codes for CSAADRGLGNTIYF.

This clonotype was seen at least ten times. The J gene is TRBJ1-1, the V gene TRBV5-1; 8 bases agree with TRBD1. Losses at the gene ends were 1 base for V and 6 bases for J; bases not matched to a gene: 5. Germline V gene sequence: CDR1 SGHRS, CDR2 YFSETQ. This CDR3 comprises 14 residues. The CDR3 sequence: CASSLPDRGSEAFF. In DNA form, the CDR3 reads TGCGCCAGCAGCTTGCCCGACAGGGGCTCTGAAGCTTTCTTT.

This clonotype has at least ten counts. V gene TRBV14 combines with J gene TRBJ2-3; possibly TRBD1 or TRBD2 for D (5 bases each). CDR1 and CDR2 (germline): SGHDN, FVKESK. This CDR3 contains 15 residues. V lost 1 base and J 4 bases, leaving 12 bases between the germline ends. Here the CDR3 reads CASSQVGTAPDTQYF. For the CDR3, the DNA is TGTGCCAGCAGCCAAGTTGGGACGGCTCCAGATACGCAGTATTTT.

This clonotype was recorded many times. CDR3 bases: TGTGCCAGCAGACTAGCGGGGGTCACTTCCTACAATGAGCAGTTCTTC. Translation: CASRLAGVTSYNEQFF. The chain joins TRBV3-1 to TRBJ2-1, with 11 bases fitting TRBD2. The V and J ends lost 6 bases and 1 base, in that order; junction bases with no gene match: 5. Germline V gene data show CDR1 as LGHDT and CDR2 as YNNKEL (reference sequence). The CDR3 has 16 residues.

This clonotype was seen many times. The chain couples TRBV10-3 to TRBJ2-3, with 10 bases matching TRBD2. This CDR3 region has 17 residues. Germline V gene lookup returns CDR1 ENHRY and CDR2 SYGVKD. V gave up 0 bases and J gave up 2 bases; unmatched junction bases: 5. CDR3 bases: TGTGCCATCAGTGAGTCGGGACTAGCGTTTTACACAGATACGCAGTATTTT. Its protein product is CAISESGLAFYTDTQYF.